The 15 T cell receptor beta chains given below trace back to one sample, sequenced in a study of blood T cells in healthy people across ages. Primers used in a second PCR of about 6 to 11 cycles were a sample-barcoded 5' primer and a J-beta primer mix. TCRdb reprocessed the 5' RACE reads with MiXCR, giving one entry per CDR3 protein. The sample includes around 870,000 distinct CDR3 sequences, around 28% seen only once; the top ten take roughly 17%. Sequenced material: blood. These TCRs come from a woman of 80 years or more in good health.

This clonotype appeared many times. In DNA, the CDR3 is TGCAGTGCTTACACAGGACAACAGAGCGGGGGGGCCTACAATGAGCAGTTCTTC. Translated, it gives CSAYTGQQSGGAYNEQFF. V is TRBV20-1 and J is TRBJ2-1; 10 bases agree with TRBD2. CDR1 is DFQATT, CDR2 SNEGSKA, per germline (reference sequence). The V gene end was trimmed by 5 bases and the J gene end by 2 bases; junction bases not matched to a gene: 15. The CDR3 consists of 18 residues.

This clonotype occurred once. The chain joins TRBV11-2 to TRBJ2-7; 10 nucleotides agree with TRBD1. Losses at the gene ends were 2 bases for V and 7 bases for J; bases not matched to a gene: 14. Per the germline V gene, CDR1 is SGHAT and CDR2 is FQNNGV. The CDR3 is 17 residues long. CDR3 loop: CASSLTRQGAPYNEQYF. In nucleotides, the CDR3 is TGTGCCAGCAGCTTAACTAGACAGGGGGCACCATACAATGAGCAGTACTTC.

Concerning this clonotype itself: This clone may be a read error of a much larger clone one base away. This CDR3 is missing its conserved last phenylalanine or tryptophan, likely due to a read error. This chain uses TRBV29-1 with TRBJ1-2; the D gene is possibly TRBD1 (6 bases). Germline V CDR1 and CDR2: SQVTM, ANQGSEA. The CDR3 loop spans 15 amino acids. Trimming took 5 bases from V and 4 from J, leaving 20 bases between them. The CDR3: CSVLKVGQFSYGYTL. The CDR3 DNA sequence: TGCAGCGTTCTCAAAGTCGGACAGTTCTCCTATGGCTACACCTTA.

For this clonotype: A read error may be the cause here, since a much bigger clone is one base away. This chain joins TRBV30 and TRBJ2-7, with TRBD1 as a possible D gene (5 bases). The CDR3 has 12 residues. CDR1 is GTSNPN and CDR2 is SVGIG in the germline V gene (reference sequence). Trimming cost V 8 bases and J 6 bases, with 17 bases left between them. The CDR3: CALGAETCEQYF. DNA of the CDR3: TGTGCCCTAGGGGCGGAAACCTGCGAGCAGTACTTC.

Of note for this clonotype: Sequence at one end of the junction differs from germline and may be a read error. The V gene is TRBV5-1, the J gene TRBJ2-3, with a possible D match to TRBD2 (5 bases). CDR1 SGHRS and CDR2 YFSETQ come from the germline V gene. The CDR3 extends over 16 amino acids. The CDR3 DNA is TGCGCCCGCAGCTTGCCGCGAGGGCCTAGCACAGATACGCGGTATTTT. Translation gives CARSLPRGPSTDTRYF. The full variable domain, in which reference TRBV5-1 and TRBJ2-3 provide the parts outside the CDR3, is KAGVTQTPRYLIKTRGQQVTLSCSPISGHRSVSWYQQTPGQGLQFLFEYFSETQRNKGNFPGRFSGRQFSNSRSEMNVSTLELGDSALYLCARSLPRGPSTDTRYFGPGTRLTVL.

This CDR3 reads CASSSGRESSYEQYF. CDR3 sequence (DNA): TGTGCCAGCAGCTCGGGACGGGAGAGCTCCTACGAGCAGTACTTC. V gene TRBV7-9 combines with J gene TRBJ2-7; possible D gene TRBD2, 6 bases. This CDR3 is 15 amino acids long. Trimming removed 4 bases from V and 0 bases from J, with 13 bases in between. Germline CDR1 is SEHNR and CDR2 is FQNEAQ (reference sequence).

The sample holds a few counts of this clonotype. The chain is built from TRBV12-3 or TRBV12-4 and TRBJ2-5; 10 nucleotides match TRBD2. V shed 8 bases and J 2 bases; nucleotides not matched to a gene: 5. CDR3 length: 14 residues. CDR3 DNA: TGTGCCAGCGTGCGAGCGGGGGGGCAAGAGACCCAGTACTTC. This sequence encodes CASVRAGGQETQYF.

This clonotype was seen more than once but under ten times. A junction boundary mismatches the germline segment, possibly from a read error. The chain couples TRBV28 to TRBJ2-7; no definite D call. Judging by the DNA end, TRBJ2-5 fits better; the J call may be wrong. Germline CDR1 and CDR2: MDHEN and SYDVKM. The CDR3 runs to 14 residues. CDR3 sequence reads: CAGSSGPTRETQYF. CDR3 sequence (DNA): TGTGCCGGCAGTTCGGGTCCAACCAGGGAGACCCAGTACTTC.

In this sample, this clonotype turned up many times. V is TRBV7-2 and J is TRBJ1-2; 7 bases map to TRBD1. Germline assignment: CDR1 SGHTA and CDR2 FQGNSA. The CDR3 runs to 16 residues. With 4 bases clipped from V and 4 bases from J, the junction kept 12 bases outside the gene matches. The CDR3, as DNA: TGTGCCAGCAGCTCTCAGGGGGACCGCGACTTCTATGGCTACACCTTC. Encoded protein: CASSSQGDRDFYGYTF.

This clonotype has ten or more counts. V is TRBV20-1 and J is TRBJ1-2, with TRBD1 matching over 7 bases. With V trimmed by 5 bases and J by 4 bases, 7 bases remained unmatched. CDR1 is DFQATT and CDR2 is SNEGSKA in the germline V gene (reference sequence). This CDR3 spans 13 amino acids. The CDR3: CSAPSDRSYGYTF. In nucleotides, the CDR3 is TGCAGTGCTCCCTCGGACAGGAGCTATGGCTACACCTTC.

On this clonotype itself: A much larger clone lies a single base off, so this may be a read error. J is TRBJ2-7 and V is TRBV28; 9 bases agree with TRBD2. There are 15 residues in the CDR3. Germline lookup yields CDR1 MDHEN and CDR2 SYDVKM. DNA for the CDR3: TGTCCCAGCAGTCCCCCCGGCGGGGGGGCCTACGAGCAGTACTTC. It yields the protein CPSSPPGGGAYEQYF.

The chain links TRBV29-1 to TRBJ1-2, with 8 bases identical to TRBD1. Germline V gene lookup returns CDR1 SQVTM and CDR2 ANQGSEA. Germline trimming cut 6 bases from V and 7 bases from J; bases unmatched to any gene: 10. CDR3 length equals 13 residues. CDR3 DNA: TGCAGCGTCGGGTGGGGGACAGGTAGTGGCTACACCTTC. It yields the protein CSVGWGTGSGYTF.

In this sample, this clonotype turned up many times. The chain couples TRBV4-3 to TRBJ2-1; D is unclear. The germline CDR1 and CDR2 sequences are LGHNA and YSLEER. This CDR3 region has 13 residues. V shed 0 bases and J shed 14 bases, with 14 bases lying between them. CDR3 protein: CASSQEASSVKFF. CDR3 nucleotides: TGCGCCAGCAGCCAAGAAGCGAGCAGTGTAAAGTTCTTC.

This clonotype was recorded many times. The J gene is TRBJ2-5, the V gene TRBV6-1, with D possibly TRBD2 on 7 matching bases. The CDR3 has 13 amino acids. CDR1 is MNHNS and CDR2 is SASEGT in the germline V gene. Trimming took off 8 bases at V and 5 bases at J, with 15 bases between the two ends. The CDR3 sequence: CASLKGGPETQYF. CDR3 sequence (DNA): TGTGCCAGCCTAAAGGGGGGGCCCGAGACCCAGTACTTC.

This clonotype was counted ten times or more. This rearrangement joins TRBV11-2 to TRBJ2-1; TRBD1 is a possible D gene (5 bases). CDR1 is SGHAT and CDR2 is FQNNGV in the germline V gene. Trimming left V 5 bases short and J 4 bases short, with 9 bases between. CDR3 length equals 13 residues. CDR3 region: CASSTDRYNEQFF. The CDR3 nucleotides are TGTGCCAGCAGCACCGACAGATACAATGAGCAGTTCTTC.